This T cell receptor beta chain originates from a study of response to subunit inactivated influenza vaccine. Findings of the study overall: Each seasonal flu vaccination may recruit only limited new T cells, authors suggested.

The germline V gene encodes CDR1 MNHEY and CDR2 SVGEGT. J was trimmed by 6 bases and V by 2 bases; bases with no gene match: 8. The CDR3 totals 16 residues. About this clonotype itself: Its antigen is currently unknown.

TCRdb used MiXCR to reprocess the RT-PCR reads, holding one entry per CDR3 protein. Among 500,000 to 600,000 distinct CDR3 sequences, 12% were seen once, and the ten largest hold around 9.6%. Sequenced here: PBMCs from blood, sampled on the day of vaccination. The J gene is TRBJ1-5, the V gene TRBV6-2 or TRBV6-3, with 9 bases lining up with TRBD1. This TCR derives from a man in his fifties or sixties who received an inactivated influenza vaccine. CDR3 DNA: TGTGCCAGCAGTTACCCCTCAACAGGGGGCCTTCAGCCCCAGCATTTT. This encodes CASSYPSTGGLQPQHF.